This TCR beta chain was obtained from a study of shared clonotypes between healthy human individuals (dated by TCRdb to 2018 to 2021). Study-level background: A couple of women and a few men aged 18 to 49 years were included in the cohort. Per donor, three plates each were used for CD4 naive and CD4 memory, two for CD8 naive, and one for CD8 memory. The study deeply sequenced blood TCR repertoires of five healthy adults to estimate repertoire size and the extent of clonotype sharing between individuals. Different laboratories and diverse techniques were used to prepare libraries and sequence TCR repertoires, to increase sequencing depth and limit assay-specific biases. Per donor, leukapheresis produced somewhere between about 0.85 and 9.5 billion PBMCs.

Results the study describes overall, beyond this receptor: Higher generation probabilities were observed for clonotypes shared by all four sorted-subset donors than for non-shared clonotypes. Naive subsets generally had larger estimated clonotype richness than memory subsets. Sharing across a few donors was observed for around 5% of naive CD4, over 3% of naive CD8, 2.3% of memory CD4, and about 0.4% of memory CD8 clonotypes. Sampling was limited to blood, and TCR repertoires in tissue likely differ from TCR repertoires in blood. Even with the large sequencing depth, rarefaction of the sorted-subset datasets indicated that sequencing was incomplete. Because the study included a small number of donors, the genetic and exposure-history diversity represented was limited. Pairwise subsampling led to the expectation that sequencing depth would affect the degree of clonotype sharing among donors.

TCR CDR3 regions were amplified from genomic DNA by multiplex PCR using the deep immunoSEQ assay. For each cell subset, the extracted genomic DNA was distributed evenly across all wells of several immunoSEQ 96-well plates, and each plate served as one replicate. Each replicate PCR for sorted subsets received around 0.2 ug genomic DNA, equal to about 30,000 T cell genomes. Purified libraries were measured with a Qubit 3.0 fluorometer, size-checked on a Bioanalyzer 2100, and measured again with the KAPA Library Quantification kit. Every immunoSEQ 96-well plate was sequenced on a separate single-read 150-cycle Illumina NextSeq 550 flow cell. On the authors' methods: Because only junctional sequences without quality scores were contained in the immunoSEQ output, filtering matching that applied to full-length reads could not be performed. Sequences were annotated with PyIR, a Python wrapper for IgBLAST v1.9, and V/J genes and CDR3 were assigned using IMGT germline references. Reads with weak V/J assignments (E-value above 1e-6), missing CDR3, stop codons, out-of-frame junctions, or ambiguous translated residues were removed. V3J clonotypes were defined as sequences sharing the same inferred V gene, J gene, and CDR3 amino acid sequence. The percentage overlap between two repertoires was calculated by dividing the number of shared unique clonotypes by the size of the smaller repertoire. Three approaches were used to assess repertoire richness: RTK rarefaction, the Chao1 estimator, and Recon v2.1 estimates of unobserved clonotypes. OLGA was used to compute generation probabilities for all TCRbeta clonotypes that the gDNA method yielded from several donors. The clones in this table, taken by TCRdb from immuneACCESS, are in-frame only. Not every clone is retained; where verified, under half of the shortfall comes from an unresolved V gene, and the cause of the rest is unknown. V and J calls and clone size come straight from that table; D and trimming were deduced from the DNA. Present in this sample are millions of clones, around 93% of which were seen just once. The biggest ten clones account for about 1.5% of the sample.

The V end loses 3 bases and the J end loses 0 bases, and a stretch of 9 bases separates them. The CDR3, cysteine through phenylalanine, is 15 amino acids long. The sequence is cut down to CDR3 DNA, 45 bases in frame from base 1. Based on the germline V gene (reference sequence), the CDR1 and CDR2 sequences are LNHDA and SQIVND. CD8 naive samples consisted of CD45RO-negative cells that were positively selected for CCR7, yielding a CD45RA+CCR7+ population without TemRA cells. Healthy HIV-negative adults with no recently reported acute infections or vaccinations were included as donors. Every donor was a Caucasian adult living in Nashville, Tennessee, USA. After blood collection by leukapheresis, PBMCs were isolated using Ficoll-Histopaque density gradient centrifugation and then cryopreserved in the vapor phase of liquid nitrogen. Purity and quantity of every magnetically sorted T cell population were checked by analytical flow cytometry. From each sorted fraction, genomic DNA was isolated and quantified by UV absorbance on a Nanodrop 2000c.

This clone was recorded once. Its antigen has not been determined. Base qualities are missing; no much larger clone stands one base away. In the same sample, other DNA sequences code for this CDR3. This sequence originates from a man aged 18 to 29 in good health. Some clones in this sample may be carry-over from other donors' samples. Sequences were obtained from naive CD8+ T cells from PBMCs. The cell subset or site label, as the study defines it: CD45RA+CCR7+. The rearranged segments are TRBV19 and TRBJ1-5, with TRBD1 perhaps the D gene, on 5 matching bases. The DNA sequence is TGTGCCAGTAGTATTTCTAGGGGTAGCAATCAGCCCCAGCATTTT. It encodes CASSISRGSNQPQHF.